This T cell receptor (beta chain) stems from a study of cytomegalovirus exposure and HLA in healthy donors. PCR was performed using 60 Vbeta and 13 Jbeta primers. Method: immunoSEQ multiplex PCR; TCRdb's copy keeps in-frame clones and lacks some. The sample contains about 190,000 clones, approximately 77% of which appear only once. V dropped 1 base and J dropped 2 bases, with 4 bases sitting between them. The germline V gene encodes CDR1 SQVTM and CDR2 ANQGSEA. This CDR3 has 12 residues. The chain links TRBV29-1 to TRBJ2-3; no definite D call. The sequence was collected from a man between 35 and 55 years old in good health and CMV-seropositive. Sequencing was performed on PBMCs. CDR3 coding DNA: TGCAGCGTTGAAGGAGACACAGATACGCAGTATTTT. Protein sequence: CSVEGDTDTQYF.